The 5 T cell receptor beta chains below come from one sample, sequenced in a study of blood T cell repertoires in COVID-19 (TCRdb year 2020). Library prep was done by the immunoSEQ multiplex PCR assay. In TCRdb, the immuneACCESS table is reduced to in-frame sequences with V and J assigned. These tables do not hold every clone; where another copy was compared, an unresolved V gene accounts for under half, and the others remain unexplained. The sample contains approximately 200,000 clones, approximately 88% of them found a single time. Roughly 4.2% of the sample is held by the ten biggest clonotypes. The specimen sequenced was peripheral blood. These receptors were taken from a woman aged 25 to 39 with acute or convalescent COVID-19.

This clone appeared a few times. The gene calls are TRBV11-2 and TRBJ1-4, with D perhaps TRBD1 (6 bases). Germline CDR1 SGHAT, CDR2 FQNNGV. This CDR3 is 14 amino acids long. V was clipped by 0 bases and J by 11 bases, with 13 bases between them. The CDR3 sequence is CASSLEGANLKLFF. The CDR3, as DNA: TGTGCCAGCAGCTTAGAGGGGGCCAACCTGAAACTGTTTTTT.

V is TRBV24-1 and J is TRBJ2-1; D possibly corresponds to TRBD1 (5 bases). Trimming shortened V by 4 bases and J by 5 bases, and 20 bases separated the two germline ends. Germline CDR1 is KGHDR and CDR2 is SFDVKD. CDR3 size: 17 residues. The CDR3 DNA sequence: TGTGCCACCAGTGACGCACCGCCCAGGGCTGGAGACAATGAGCAGTTCTTC. It yields the protein CATSDAPPRAGDNEQFF.

The chain recombines TRBV28 with TRBJ1-5; 7 bases map to TRBD1. V lost 6 bases and J lost 7; bases outside the gene matches: 3. CDR1 MDHEN and CDR2 SYDVKM come from the germline V gene. This CDR3 contains 12 residues. CDR3 region: CASSAQGQPQHF. The CDR3 coding sequence is TGTGCCAGCAGCGCACAGGGGCAGCCCCAGCATTTT.

The chain recombines TRBV12-5 with TRBJ2-7; 7 nucleotides match TRBD1. V gave up 1 base and J gave up 3 bases; unmatched junction bases: 21. The CDR3 consists of 20 residues. From germline, CDR1 is LGHNT and CDR2 FRNRAP. CDR3 sequence reads: CASGLERVGQRITSYYEQYF. CDR3 nucleotides: TGTGCTAGTGGTTTGGAAAGGGTGGGACAGAGGATTACTTCCTACTACGAGCAGTACTTC.

This chain links TRBV24-1 with TRBJ2-2, with 11 nucleotides matching TRBD2. The germline CDR1 and CDR2 sequences are KGHDR and SFDVKD. There are 18 residues in the CDR3. V lost 2 bases to trimming and J lost 5 bases; unmatched junction nucleotides: 9. The CDR3 DNA follows: TGTGCCACCAGTGATTGGCCTACTAGCGGGAGCCGTACCGGGGAGCTGTTTTTT. Amino acids: CATSDWPTSGSRTGELFF.